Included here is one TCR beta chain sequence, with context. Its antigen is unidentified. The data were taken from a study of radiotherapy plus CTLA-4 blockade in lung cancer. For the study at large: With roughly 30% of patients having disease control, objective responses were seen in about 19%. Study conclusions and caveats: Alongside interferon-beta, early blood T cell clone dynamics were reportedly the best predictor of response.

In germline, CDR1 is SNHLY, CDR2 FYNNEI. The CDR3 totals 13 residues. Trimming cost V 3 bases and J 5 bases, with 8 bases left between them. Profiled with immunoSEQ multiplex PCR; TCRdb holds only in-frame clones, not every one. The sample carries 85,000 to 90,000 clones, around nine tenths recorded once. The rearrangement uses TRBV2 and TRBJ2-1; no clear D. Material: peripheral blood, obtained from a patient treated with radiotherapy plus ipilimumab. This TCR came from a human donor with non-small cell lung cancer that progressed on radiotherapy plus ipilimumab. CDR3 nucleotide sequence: TGTGCCAGCAGTGAGTCGCGGAACAATGAGCAGTTCTTC. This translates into CASSESRNNEQFF.